This T cell receptor (beta chain) originates from a study of T cell repertoires in cytomegalovirus infection. This clonotype was counted between two and nine times. TCRdb re-called the reads through MiXCR, storing one row per CDR3 protein. The sample holds a few hundred thousand distinct CDR3 sequences, over 7.5% seen once. The source is a human donor in good health (CMV status not recorded). Some clones in this sample may be carry-over from other donors' samples. Specimen: PBMCs.

DNA for the CDR3: TGTGCCATCAGTGAGTCTAGGCTAGCCCCGTCCTCCTACAATGAGCAGTTCTTC. It codes for CAISESRLAPSSYNEQFF. This chain links TRBV10-3 with TRBJ2-1; weak D call: TRBD2 (5 bases). Germline V gene sequence: CDR1 ENHRY, CDR2 SYGVKD. The CDR3 is 18 residues long. V lost 0 bases to trimming and J lost 0 bases, with 15 bases between them.